The subject of this entry is one TCR beta chain. The antigen is not known. This CDR3 spans 15 amino acids. This entry comes from a study of cytomegalovirus exposure and HLA in healthy donors. TCRdb's copy holds only in-frame clones and misses some; the assay was immunoSEQ multiplex PCR. The sample carries roughly 150,000 clones, about 95% recorded once. Study results and limitations: A few of the chains that were CMV-associated were confirmed in vitro to be specific for CMV antigens.

The chain carries TRBV21-1 and TRBJ1-1; TRBD1 reflects the table's D call only, with no check against the DNA. TRBV21-1 is recorded as a pseudogene. Sequencing was carried out using PBMCs. The TCR originated in a man younger than 35 in good health and CMV-seropositive. The chain's CDR3 is CASSKAGQENTEAFF. The CDR3 DNA follows: TGTGCCAGCAGCAAAGCGGGGCAGGAGAACACTGAAGCTTTCTTT.